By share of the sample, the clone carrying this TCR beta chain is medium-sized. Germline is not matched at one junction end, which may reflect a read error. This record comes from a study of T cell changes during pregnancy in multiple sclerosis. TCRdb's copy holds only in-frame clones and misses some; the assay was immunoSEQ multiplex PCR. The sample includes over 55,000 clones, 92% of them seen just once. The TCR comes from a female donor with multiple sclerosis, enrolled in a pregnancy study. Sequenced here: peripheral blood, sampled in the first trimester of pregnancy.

Here the CDR3 reads CASSEGPSGKVF. The CDR3 DNA reads as TGTGCCAGCAGTGAGGGGCCTAGCGGGAAGGTCTTC. This chain links TRBV6-4 with TRBJ2-1; 9 positions match TRBD2. The CDR3 is made up of 12 amino acids. CDR1 MRHNA and CDR2 SNTAGT come from the germline V gene.